This TCR beta chain comes out of a study of T cell responses to AZD1222 COVID-19 vaccine (TCRdb year 2021). In the study overall: AZD1222 recipients given second doses at about 4 weeks or at about 12 weeks were pooled, since spike-specific TCR depth and breadth were not found to differ between the two schedules. TCR sequencing was performed for about 250 trial participants, of whom roughly 200 were given two doses of AZD1222 and roughly 25 were given two doses of MenACWY control vaccine. Trial participants were enrolled by age into subgroups of 18-55, 56-69 and 70-plus years, and approximately 150, 30 and 60 TCR-sequenced participants, respectively, were included in these subgroups.

Details on this clone: Its binding antigen is unknown. Base quality data are lacking; no much larger clone is found one base away.

What this sample's time point label stands for: baseline before first vaccination. Vaccinee samples were obtained from the UK trials COV001 and COV002, which included a single-blind randomized controlled phase 2/3 trial of AZD1222 (ChAdOx1 nCoV-19) in healthy adults. For TCRbeta chain sequencing, PBMC samples from trial participants were taken at day 0 and at day 28 after the second dose. The paper as a whole reports these results and caveats: The vaccine-associated CD4 TCRs covered the entire spike protein, and the dominant responses fell in regions 160-218 and 743-854. Participants were mostly white British, with more females than males. The authors suggested clonal diversity may have been underestimated. The 56-69-year group was small, and its depth increase did not reach significance, likely because of low power. Reportedly, close to half of the unique spike-specific TCRs recognized epitopes lying outside the regions that are mutated in the B.1.351 and B.1.1.7 variants. After two AZD1222 doses, both the breadth and the depth of spike-specific TCRs were significantly higher than at day 0 and than in MenACWY recipients. No day 14 peak-response samples were available, so repertoires were characterized only after the peak T cell response. Conclusions about previously exposed vaccinees are limited, since just six AZD1222 recipients were seropositive for SARS-CoV-2 at baseline.

The CDR3 regions of human TCRbeta chains were subjected to immunosequencing. The study's own analysis went as follows. Repertoire TCRs were matched against a reference library of SARS-CoV-2-specific TCRs generated with the MIRA antigen-specificity platform. Breadth meant the fraction of unique TCRs that were SARS-CoV-2-associated, whereas depth meant the fraction of total T cells that were SARS-CoV-2-associated. Each spike-specific TCR was assigned to its reactive spike region and to a CD4 or CD8 class using the MIRA data. Log10-transformed breadth and depth values were compared by one-way ANOVA with Sidak's multiple comparisons tests. In its TCRdb copy, this immuneACCESS table keeps in-frame sequences only and misses some clones. Where compared with another copy, unresolved V genes explain less than half of these, and the others have no known cause. From that table come the V and J calls and clone size; the DNA was used to work out D and trimming. The sample contains approximately 170,000 clones, 90% to 95% of them found a single time. The ten largest clones represent 3.5% to 4.5% of the sample.

The CDR3 contains 15 residues, cysteine and phenylalanine counted. Just the 45-base CDR3 DNA is kept, in frame starting at base 1. V and J are truncated by 5 bases and 5 bases respectively, leaving an intervening sequence of 16 bases. CDR1 and CDR2 were assigned from the germline V gene (reference sequence) as LNHDA and SQIVND. The rearranged chain carries TRBV19 and TRBJ2-1; TRBD2 is a weak D gene call, 5 bases matching. The source was peripheral blood, collected on day 0 of AZD1222 vaccination. This TCR came from an adult in good health. The nucleotide sequence is TGTGCCAGTAGTTCCATGGGCGGGCCTAACAATGAGCAGTTCTTC. Translated, this is CASSSMGGPNNEQFF.